The entry below describes one TCR beta chain. This record comes from a study of blood T cells in healthy people across ages. The germline gives CDR1 SQVTM, CDR2 ANQGSEA. The CDR3 is 10 amino acids. J gave up 12 bases and V 6 bases, and 5 bases lay outside the gene matches. Primed by a sample-barcoded 5' primer and a J-beta primer mix, a second PCR proceeded for roughly 7 to 11 cycles. TCRdb independently ran MiXCR on the 5' RACE reads; one entry per CDR3 protein. The data hold fewer than 750,000 distinct CDR3 sequences, with more than 45% observed a single time. The chain joins TRBV29-1 to TRBJ2-1; the match to TRBD2 covers 7 bases. The clonotype originates from a woman over 75 in good health. Sequencing used blood. The CDR3 nucleotides read TGCAGCGTCGCGGGGGACGCGCAGTTCTTC. Residues: CSVAGDAQFF.